The entry that follows covers one TCR beta chain sequence. The antigen remains undetermined. Germline is not matched at one junction end, which may reflect a read error. The time point: patch test 1, 2 weeks after DPC sensitization. Treatment described: therapeutic diphenylcyclopropenone sensitization with weekly scalp DPC. CDR1 is SQVTM and CDR2 is ANQGSEA in the germline V gene. The CDR3 loop spans 14 amino acids. This sample stems from a study of human T cells and chemical hapten exposure. The library tagged each cDNA molecule with unique molecular identifiers. Authors' data handling: Counts of TCRs in each sample centred on a median of about 95,000 and extended from approximately 21,000 to 630,000. Each CDR3 protein is one row after TCRdb ran MiXCR on the RACE reads. None of the V and J calls come from the authors' own analysis; TCRdb made them. The repertoire consists of nearly 350,000 distinct CDR3 sequences, with around 7% occurring once and the leading ten covering 7.5% to 8.5%.

Whole-study results and caveats: PT1 expanded TCR numbers rose with patch test score.

V and J are TRBV29-1 and TRBJ2-1; D unclear. The clonotype originates from a woman aged 18 to 35 with alopecia areata. Some clones in this sample may be carry-over from other donors' samples. Sequencing used whole blood, obtained in connection with sensitization to the hapten diphenylcyclopropenone (DPC). CDR3 loop: CSVEDSNSYNEQFF. CDR3 DNA: TGCAGCGTTGAAGATAGTAACTCCTATAATGAGCAGTTCTTC.